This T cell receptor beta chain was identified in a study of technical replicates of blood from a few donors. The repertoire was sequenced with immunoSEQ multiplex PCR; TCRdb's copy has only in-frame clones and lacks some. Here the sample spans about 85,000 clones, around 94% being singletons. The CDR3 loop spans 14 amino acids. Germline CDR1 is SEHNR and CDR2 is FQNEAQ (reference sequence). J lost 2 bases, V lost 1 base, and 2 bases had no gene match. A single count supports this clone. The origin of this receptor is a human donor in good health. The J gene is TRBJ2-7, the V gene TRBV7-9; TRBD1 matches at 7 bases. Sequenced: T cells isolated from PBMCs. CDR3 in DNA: TGTGCCAGCAGCTTAGGAGGGACAGCCTACGAGCAGTACTTC. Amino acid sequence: CASSLGGTAYEQYF.